A single T cell receptor (beta chain) is shown here with its context. The sample belongs to a study of blood T cell repertoires in COVID-19. As for the study in general: Italy, Spain and the United States were the sources of the convalescent and acute COVID-19 samples.

Living in 20 to 30 US areas, the participants were between roughly 18 and 89 years of age. Cohorts were determined from participant-reported clinical history. Among Cohort 3 donors, those recovered had two negative PCRs, clearance, or symptom resolution. Clones were sequenced by immunoSEQ multiplex PCR, and TCRdb holds only the in-frame ones, with some missing. The sample shows roughly 300,000 clones, about 92% of them seen only once. CDR1 is MNHEY and CDR2 is SVGAGI in the germline V gene. The trim removed 6 bases at V and 8 bases at J, leaving 9 bases unmatched. This CDR3 comprises 14 residues. The chain recombines TRBV6-5 with TRBJ2-2; TRBD2 aligns across 7 bases. The clonotype was recovered from a woman aged 25 to 45 who had recovered from COVID-19. The sequenced sample was PBMCs or T cells enriched from blood (not recorded which). The CDR3 DNA is TGTGCCAGCAGATCTTTGAGCGGGGAGGGGGAGCTGTTTTTT. Protein product: CASRSLSGEGELFF.